This T cell receptor (beta chain) was documented in a study of OX40 agonist ivuxolimab in advanced cancers. Findings of the study overall: Antigen specificity was not determined for the expanded peripheral T cells. Part of the nonresponder group also had normalized T-cell clonal expansion that was low.

Blood samples were obtained at baseline, cycle 4 day 1, and cycle 7 day 1. Turning to this clone: Its antigen is undetermined.

Sequencing used immunoSEQ multiplex PCR; TCRdb keeps in-frame clones, though not all of them. The table includes around 26,000 clones, 85% to 90% detected once. The CDR3 runs to 15 residues. The V gene's germline CDR1 is SGHKS and CDR2 YYEKEE (reference sequence). V gave up 0 bases and J gave up 3 bases, with 10 bases separating them. The clonotype was recovered from an adult with an advanced solid tumor such as melanoma, head and neck, liver or kidney cancer. This chain joins TRBV5-5 and TRBJ1-5; D is unclear. The specimen was CD4+ or CD8+ T cells sorted from blood, collected in a trial of the OX40 agonist ivuxolimab. The CDR3 DNA sequence: TGTGCCAGCAGCTTGGTAGGGCAGTCCAATCAGCCCCAGCATTTT. This encodes CASSLVGQSNQPQHF.